These 18 T cell receptor beta chains came from one sample sequenced in a study of shared clonotypes between healthy human individuals (dated by TCRdb to the early 2020s). The protocol used for the library was the immunoSEQ multiplex PCR assay. This immuneACCESS table, as held by TCRdb, lists in-frame sequences with V and J called but not all clones. Of the missing ones, under half trace to an unresolved V gene in checked studies; the others have no known cause. The sample data list millions of clones, and 85% to 95% of these were observed just once. The ten biggest clones cover more than 1.5% of the sample. For the CD8 naive samples, CD45RO-negative cells were positively selected for CCR7, yielding a CD45RA+CCR7+ population from which TemRA cells were excluded. Source material: naive CD8+ T cells from PBMCs. The sample's cell subset or site, from its label and the paper: CD45RA+CCR7+. All receptors come from a man younger than 35 in good health. Some clones in this sample may be carry-over from other donors' samples.

This chain links TRBV28 with TRBJ1-1; D is perhaps TRBD1 (5 bases). Germline V lookup: CDR1 MDHEN, CDR2 SYDVKM. V lost 5 bases to trimming and J lost 8 bases, with 12 bases between them. The CDR3 spans 12 residues. The CDR3 nucleotides are TGTGCCAGCAGTGGGGGAAGAGACGAAGCTTTCTTT. Encoded protein: CASSGGRDEAFF.

This chain connects TRBV13 to TRBJ2-2; D is unclear. The V gene lost 1 base and the J gene lost 4 bases, with 7 bases spanning the gap. CDR3 length: 14 amino acids. Looked up from germline, CDR1 is PRHDT and CDR2 is FYEKMQ (reference sequence). Written as DNA, the CDR3 is TGTGCCAGCAGCTTAGAGGTCCTCACCGGGGAGCTGTTTTTT. Translated: CASSLEVLTGELFF.

About this clone itself: Other DNA sequences in this sample translate to the same CDR3. The chain employs TRBV19 and TRBJ1-2; D is ambiguous. V lost 1 base to trimming and J lost 4 bases, with 7 bases between them. The germline V gene encodes CDR1 LNHDA and CDR2 SQIVND (reference sequence). The CDR3 has 13 amino acids. The CDR3 sequence is CASSIGPVYGYTF. The CDR3 DNA follows: TGTGCCAGTAGTATAGGTCCAGTCTATGGCTACACCTTC.

V and J are TRBV30 and TRBJ1-6, with D unresolved. V lost 3 bases and J lost 18, with 27 bases in between. There are 15 residues in the CDR3. The germline CDR1 and CDR2 sequences are GTSNPN and SVGIG (reference sequence). CDR3 bases: TGTGCCTGGAGCGTAAGGCTCTCCACCGACCGAGCGTACCACTTT. Its protein product is CAWSVRLSTDRAYHF.

The rearrangement links TRBV7-8 to TRBJ2-7; a possible D gene is TRBD1 (5 bases). The CDR3 runs 15 residues. Trimming removed 1 base from V and 2 bases from J, with 12 bases in between. From germline, CDR1 is SGHVS and CDR2 FQNEAQ. The CDR3 coding sequence is TGTGCCAGCAGCTTAGTGACAGTCGGTCCCTACGAGCAGTACTTC. This encodes CASSLVTVGPYEQYF.

This clone occurred a few times. The rearrangement uses TRBV28 and TRBJ2-1, with D tentatively TRBD1 (6 bases). Germline V gene sequence: CDR1 MDHEN, CDR2 SYDVKM. This CDR3 has 16 amino acids. V lost 6 bases and J 0 bases, leaving 15 bases between the germline ends. CDR3 bases: TGTGCCAGCAGATGGACCGGGACACTCTCCTACAATGAGCAGTTCTTC. This codes for CASRWTGTLSYNEQFF.

This chain links TRBV9 with TRBJ2-7; the D is unclear. The V end lost 4 bases, the J end lost 1 base, and 15 bases lay between the germline ends. The CDR3 is made up of 15 amino acids. Germline loops: CDR1 SGDLS, CDR2 YYNGEE. The CDR3 DNA reads TGTGCCAGCAGCCCCTCCGGGCTGGAGTCCTACGAGCAGTACTTC. This translates into CASSPSGLESYEQYF.

V is TRBV30 and J is TRBJ2-3; 11 positions match TRBD2. Germline values: CDR1 GTSNPN, CDR2 SVGIG (reference sequence). This CDR3 has 18 residues. Losses at the gene ends were 0 bases for V and 1 base for J; bases not matched to a gene: 9. The CDR3 sequence is CAWSVSLAGGLGTDTQYF. Written as DNA, the CDR3 is TGTGCCTGGAGTGTAAGCCTAGCGGGAGGTTTGGGCACAGATACGCAGTATTTT. Drawing the rest from reference TRBV30 and TRBJ2-3, the complete variable domain is SQTIHQWPATLVQPVGSPLSLECTVEGTSNPNLYWYRQAAGRGLQLLFYSVGIGQISSEVPQNLSASRPQDRQFILSSKKLLLSDSGFYLCAWSVSLAGGLGTDTQYFGPGTRLTVL.

This chain uses TRBV11-3 with TRBJ2-1; 9 nucleotides line up with TRBD2. CDR1 is SGHNT, CDR2 YENEEA, per germline. The length of the CDR3 is 15 residues. V dropped 4 bases and J dropped 8; count of bases not matched to a gene: 9. CDR3 coding DNA: TGTGCCAGCAGCTCGGCAGAGCGGGAGGTTTATGAGCAGTTCTTC. Protein sequence: CASSSAEREVYEQFF.

The genes are TRBV15 and TRBJ2-2; the D is unclear. The CDR3 extends over 16 amino acids. From germline, CDR1 is LNHNV and CDR2 YYDKDF (reference sequence). V was clipped by 3 bases and J by 0 bases, with 11 bases between them. CDR3 sequence: CATSRGRTTNTGELFF. The CDR3 DNA sequence: TGTGCCACCAGCAGGGGCAGGACCACGAACACCGGGGAGCTGTTTTTT. The whole variable domain, filled in from reference TRBV15 and TRBJ2-2, reads DAMVIQNPRYQVTQFGKPVTLSCSQTLNHNVMYWYQQKSSQAPKLLFHYYDKDFNNEADTPDNFQSRRPNTSFCFLDIRSPGLGDTAMYLCATSRGRTTNTGELFFGEGSRLTVL.

The V gene is TRBV10-3, the J gene TRBJ1-1; D not certain. Germline CDR1 ENHRY, CDR2 SYGVKD. The CDR3 has 12 amino acids. Trimming took off 0 bases at V and 8 bases at J, with 7 bases between the two ends. DNA for the CDR3: TGTGCCATCAGTGAGTCGAGTGACGAAGCTTTCTTT. This encodes CAISESSDEAFF.

A word on this clone: This specimen includes other DNA sequences encoding the same CDR3. The chain uses TRBV27 and TRBJ2-7; D not certain. CDR3 size: 12 residues. CDR1 MNHEY and CDR2 SMNVEV come from the germline V gene (reference sequence). The V and J ends lost 5 bases and 2 bases respectively, with 7 bases between them. The CDR3 here is CASSPRPYEQYF. The CDR3 region has the DNA TGTGCCAGCAGTCCTCGTCCCTACGAGCAGTACTTC.

V and J are TRBV10-2 and TRBJ2-7, with TRBD1 matching over 9 bases. This CDR3 region has 14 residues. Germline V gene data show CDR1 as WSHSY and CDR2 as SAAADI. Trimming removed 6 bases from V and 6 bases from J; junction bases left unmatched: 9. CDR3 DNA sequence: TGCGCCAGCAGGGAACAGGGGGCCTACCTCGAGCAGTACTTC. It yields the protein CASREQGAYLEQYF.

The V gene is TRBV5-5, the J gene TRBJ2-1, with D unclear. The CDR3 runs 12 residues. Trimming left V 3 bases short and J 10 bases short, with 11 bases between. Germline lookup yields CDR1 SGHKS and CDR2 YYEKEE (reference sequence). CDR3 nucleotides: TGTGCCAGCAGCTCGAAGTTCGACGAGCAGTTCTTC. Amino acids: CASSSKFDEQFF.

The chain is built from TRBV27 and TRBJ2-1, with 12 positions matching TRBD2. The CDR3 has 17 amino acids. V gave up 6 bases and J gave up 0 bases; unmatched junction bases: 6. Per the germline V gene, CDR1 is MNHEY and CDR2 is SMNVEV (reference sequence). The CDR3 here is CASSGTSGPSSYNEQFF. CDR3 coding DNA: TGTGCCAGCAGCGGGACTAGCGGGCCGAGCTCCTACAATGAGCAGTTCTTC.

The J gene is TRBJ2-3, the V gene TRBV12-5; tentatively, D is TRBD1 (6 bases). Per germline, CDR1 LGHNT and CDR2 FRNRAP. V lost 3 bases and J lost 2, with 18 bases in between. The CDR3 sequence is 17 residues long. CDR3 coding DNA: TGTGCTAGTGGTTTCGCTGTCAGGGGTGATGTCACAGATACGCAGTATTTT. Translation: CASGFAVRGDVTDTQYF.

The V call is TRBV7-2, the J call TRBJ2-1; 8 nucleotides align to TRBD2. CDR3 size: 15 residues. V shed 2 bases and J 4 bases; nucleotides not matched to a gene: 4. Germline loops: CDR1 SGHTA, CDR2 FQGNSA. This CDR3 reads CASSLLTSGYNEQFF. CDR3 in DNA: TGTGCCAGCAGCTTACTAACTAGCGGTTACAATGAGCAGTTCTTC.

V usage is TRBV27 and J usage is TRBJ2-7, with 7 bases identical to TRBD1. From germline, CDR1 is MNHEY and CDR2 SMNVEV (reference sequence). V was pared by 2 bases and J by 5 bases, with 6 bases of the junction left unmatched. This CDR3 is 14 amino acids long. DNA for the CDR3: TGTGCCAGCAGTTTAGTCACCACAGGGGACGAGCAGTACTTC. Encoded protein: CASSLVTTGDEQYF.